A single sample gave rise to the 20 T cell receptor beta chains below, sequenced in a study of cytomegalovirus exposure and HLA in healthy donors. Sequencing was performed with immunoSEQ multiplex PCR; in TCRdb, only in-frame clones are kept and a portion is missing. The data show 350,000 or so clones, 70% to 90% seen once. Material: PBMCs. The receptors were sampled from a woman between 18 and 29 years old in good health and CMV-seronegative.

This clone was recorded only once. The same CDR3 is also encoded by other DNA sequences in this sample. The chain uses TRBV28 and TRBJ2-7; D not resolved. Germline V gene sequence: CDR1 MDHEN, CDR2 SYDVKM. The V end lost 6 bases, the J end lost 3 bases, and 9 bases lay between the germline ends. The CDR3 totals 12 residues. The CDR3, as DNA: TGTGCCAGCAGCCCAGGAAGCTACGAGCAGTACTTC. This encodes CASSPGSYEQYF.

The CDR3 DNA follows: TGTGCCAGCTCGTCTGAAGGAGGCCGGAACACCGGGGAGCTGTTTTTT. Protein product: CASSSEGGRNTGELFF. J is TRBJ2-2 and V is TRBV18; a weak D match, TRBD2 (5 bases). This CDR3 is built from 16 residues. V was pared by 6 bases and J by 1 base, with 15 bases between. The germline V gene has CDR1 KGHSH and CDR2 LQKENI.

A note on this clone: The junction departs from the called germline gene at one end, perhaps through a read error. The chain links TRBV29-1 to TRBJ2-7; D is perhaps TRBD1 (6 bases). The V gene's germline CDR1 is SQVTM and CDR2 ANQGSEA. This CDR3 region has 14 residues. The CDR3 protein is CSVEGGQEWYGQYF. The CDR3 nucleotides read TGCAGCGTTGAAGGGGGGCAGGAATGGTACGGGCAGTACTTC.

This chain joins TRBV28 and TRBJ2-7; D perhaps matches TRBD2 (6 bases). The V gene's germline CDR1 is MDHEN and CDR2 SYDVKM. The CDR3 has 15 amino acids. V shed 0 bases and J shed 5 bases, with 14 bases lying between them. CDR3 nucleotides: TGTGCCAGCAGTTTATGGTCAGGAGGGCAGAACGAGCAGTACTTC. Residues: CASSLWSGGQNEQYF.

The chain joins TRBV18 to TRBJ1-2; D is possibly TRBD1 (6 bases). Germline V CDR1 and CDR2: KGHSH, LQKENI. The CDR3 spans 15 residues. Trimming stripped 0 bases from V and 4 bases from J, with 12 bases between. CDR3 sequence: CASSPPGDTSYGYTF. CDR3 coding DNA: TGTGCCAGCTCACCACCGGGGGACACTAGCTATGGCTACACCTTC.

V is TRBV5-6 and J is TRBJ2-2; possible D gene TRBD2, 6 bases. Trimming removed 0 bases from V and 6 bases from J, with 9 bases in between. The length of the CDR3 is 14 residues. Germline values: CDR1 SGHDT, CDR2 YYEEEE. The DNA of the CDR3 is TGTGCCAGCAGCTTGGCAAGCGGGTCCGGGGAGCTGTTTTTT. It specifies CASSLASGSGELFF.

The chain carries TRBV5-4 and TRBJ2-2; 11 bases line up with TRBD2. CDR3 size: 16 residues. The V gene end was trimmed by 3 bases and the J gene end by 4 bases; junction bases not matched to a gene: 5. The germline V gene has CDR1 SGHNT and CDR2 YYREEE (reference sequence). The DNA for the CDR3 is TGTGCCAGCAGCTACGGGACTAGCGGAGCCACCGGGGAGCTGTTTTTT. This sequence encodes CASSYGTSGATGELFF.

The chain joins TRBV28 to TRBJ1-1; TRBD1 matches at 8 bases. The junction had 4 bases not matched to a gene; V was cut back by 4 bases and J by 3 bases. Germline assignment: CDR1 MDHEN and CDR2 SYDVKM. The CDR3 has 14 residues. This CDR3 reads CASSSGGEYTEAFF. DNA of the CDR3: TGTGCCAGCAGTTCAGGGGGCGAGTACACTGAAGCTTTCTTT. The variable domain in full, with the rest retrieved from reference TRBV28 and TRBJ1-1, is DVKVTQSSRYLVKRTGEKVFLECVQDMDHENMFWYRQDPGLGLRLIYFSYDVKMKEKGDIPEGYSVSREKKERFSLILESASTNQTSMYLCASSSGGEYTEAFFGQGTRLTVV.

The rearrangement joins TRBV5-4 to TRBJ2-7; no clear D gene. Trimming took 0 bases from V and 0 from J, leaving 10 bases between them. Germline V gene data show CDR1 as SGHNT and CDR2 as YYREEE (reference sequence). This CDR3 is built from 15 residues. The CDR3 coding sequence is TGTGCCAGCAGCTTGGCAGGATCTAACTCCTACGAGCAGTACTTC. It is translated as CASSLAGSNSYEQYF.

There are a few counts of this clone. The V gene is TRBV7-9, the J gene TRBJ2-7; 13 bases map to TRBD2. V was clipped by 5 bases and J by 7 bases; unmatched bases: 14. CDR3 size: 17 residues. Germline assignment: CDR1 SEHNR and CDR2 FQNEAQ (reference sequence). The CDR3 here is CASSQRLAGGSQTEQYF. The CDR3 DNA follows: TGTGCCAGCAGCCAGAGACTAGCGGGAGGATCTCAAACGGAGCAGTACTTC.

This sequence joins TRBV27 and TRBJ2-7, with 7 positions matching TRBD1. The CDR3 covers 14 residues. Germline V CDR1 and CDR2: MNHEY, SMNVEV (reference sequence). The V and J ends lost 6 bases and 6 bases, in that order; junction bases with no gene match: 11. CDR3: CASRPWDSLSEQYF. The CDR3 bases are TGTGCCAGCAGACCGTGGGACAGTCTGAGCGAGCAGTACTTC.

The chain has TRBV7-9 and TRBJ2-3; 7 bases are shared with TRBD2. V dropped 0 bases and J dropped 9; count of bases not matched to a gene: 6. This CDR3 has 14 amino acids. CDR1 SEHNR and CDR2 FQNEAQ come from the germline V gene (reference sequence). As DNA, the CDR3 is TGTGCCAGCAGCTTAGCGGGAGGGCCCAACACGCAGTATTTT. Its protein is CASSLAGGPNTQYF.

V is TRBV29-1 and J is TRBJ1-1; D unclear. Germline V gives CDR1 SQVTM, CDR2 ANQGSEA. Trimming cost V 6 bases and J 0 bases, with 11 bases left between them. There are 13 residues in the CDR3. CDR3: CSVRMTVNTEAFF. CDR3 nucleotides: TGCAGCGTGAGGATGACGGTGAACACTGAAGCTTTCTTT.

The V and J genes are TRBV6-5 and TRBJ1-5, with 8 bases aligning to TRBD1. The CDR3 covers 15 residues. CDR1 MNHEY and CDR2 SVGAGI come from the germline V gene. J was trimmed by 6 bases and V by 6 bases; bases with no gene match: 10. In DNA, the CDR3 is TGTGCCAGCAGCCCCGGACAGGGTAGTAGTCAGCCCCAGCATTTT. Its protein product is CASSPGQGSSQPQHF.

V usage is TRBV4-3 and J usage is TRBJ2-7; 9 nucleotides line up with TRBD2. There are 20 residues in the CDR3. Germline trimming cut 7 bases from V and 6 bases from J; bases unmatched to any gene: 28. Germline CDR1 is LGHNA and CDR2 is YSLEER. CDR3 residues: CASTQPEISLAGSGGIEQYF. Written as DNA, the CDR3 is TGCGCCAGCACCCAGCCAGAGATATCCCTAGCGGGATCGGGAGGAATCGAGCAGTACTTC.

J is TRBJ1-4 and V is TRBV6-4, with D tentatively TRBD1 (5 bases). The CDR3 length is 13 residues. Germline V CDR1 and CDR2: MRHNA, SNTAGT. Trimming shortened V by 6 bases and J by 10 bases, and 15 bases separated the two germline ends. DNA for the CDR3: TGTGCCAGCAGGTCCGGACCCGGGGGAAAACTGTTTTTT. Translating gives CASRSGPGGKLFF.

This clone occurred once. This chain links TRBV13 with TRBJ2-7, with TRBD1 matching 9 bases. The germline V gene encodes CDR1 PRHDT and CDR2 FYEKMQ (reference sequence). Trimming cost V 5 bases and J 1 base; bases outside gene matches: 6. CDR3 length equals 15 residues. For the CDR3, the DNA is TGTGCCAGCAGCCTTAGGGGACAGGGTTCCTACGAGCAGTACTTC. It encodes CASSLRGQGSYEQYF.

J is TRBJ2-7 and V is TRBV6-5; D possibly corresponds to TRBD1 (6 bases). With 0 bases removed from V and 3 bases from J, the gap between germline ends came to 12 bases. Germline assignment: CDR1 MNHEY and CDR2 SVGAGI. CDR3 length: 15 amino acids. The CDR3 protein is CASSYSDSQVYEQYF. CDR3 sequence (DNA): TGTGCCAGCAGTTACTCGGACAGTCAAGTCTACGAGCAGTACTTC.

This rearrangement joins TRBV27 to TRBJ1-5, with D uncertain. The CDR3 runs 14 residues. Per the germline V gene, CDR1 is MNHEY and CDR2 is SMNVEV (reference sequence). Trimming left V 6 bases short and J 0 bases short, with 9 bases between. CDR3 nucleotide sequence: TGTGCCAGCAGCCAGGCATATAGCAATCAGCCCCAGCATTTT. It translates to CASSQAYSNQPQHF.

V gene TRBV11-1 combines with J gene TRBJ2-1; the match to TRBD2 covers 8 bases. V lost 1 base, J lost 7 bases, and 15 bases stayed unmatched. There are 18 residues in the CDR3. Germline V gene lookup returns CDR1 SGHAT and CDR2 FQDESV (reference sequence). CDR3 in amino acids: CASSLVGARAGGGNEQFF. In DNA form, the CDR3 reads TGTGCCAGCAGCTTAGTGGGGGCGCGGGCGGGAGGTGGTAATGAGCAGTTCTTC.